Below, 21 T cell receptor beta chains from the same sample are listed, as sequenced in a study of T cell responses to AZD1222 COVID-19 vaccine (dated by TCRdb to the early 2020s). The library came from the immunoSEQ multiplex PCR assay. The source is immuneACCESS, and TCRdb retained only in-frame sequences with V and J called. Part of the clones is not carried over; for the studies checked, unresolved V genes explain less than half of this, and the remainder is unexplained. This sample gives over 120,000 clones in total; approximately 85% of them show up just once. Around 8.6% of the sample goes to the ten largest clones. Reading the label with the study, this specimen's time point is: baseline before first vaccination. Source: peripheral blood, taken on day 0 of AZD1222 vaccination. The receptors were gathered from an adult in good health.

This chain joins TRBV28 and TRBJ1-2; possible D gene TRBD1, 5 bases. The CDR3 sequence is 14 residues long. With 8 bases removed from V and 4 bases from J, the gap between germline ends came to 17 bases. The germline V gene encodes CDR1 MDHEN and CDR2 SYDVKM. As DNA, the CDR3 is TGTGCCAGCGGTGGGGGAGCCGCATTCTATGGCTACACCTTC. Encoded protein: CASGGGAAFYGYTF.

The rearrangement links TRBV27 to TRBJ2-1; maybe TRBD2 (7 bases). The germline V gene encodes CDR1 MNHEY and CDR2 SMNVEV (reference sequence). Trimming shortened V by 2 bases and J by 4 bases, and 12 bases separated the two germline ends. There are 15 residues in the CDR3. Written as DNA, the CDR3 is TGTGCCAGCAGTTTAGGGCGGGGGCCATACAATGAGCAGTTCTTC. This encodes CASSLGRGPYNEQFF.

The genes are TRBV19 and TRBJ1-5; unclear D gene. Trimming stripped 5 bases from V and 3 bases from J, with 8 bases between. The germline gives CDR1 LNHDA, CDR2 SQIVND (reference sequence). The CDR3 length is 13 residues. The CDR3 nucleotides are TGTGCCAGTAGTCAACGATTCAATCAGCCCCAGCATTTT. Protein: CASSQRFNQPQHF.

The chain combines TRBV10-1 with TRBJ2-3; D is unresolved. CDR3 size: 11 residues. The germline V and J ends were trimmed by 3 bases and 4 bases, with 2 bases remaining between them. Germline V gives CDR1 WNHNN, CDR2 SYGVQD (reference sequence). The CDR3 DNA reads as TGCGCCAGCAGTGACCCAGATACGCAGTATTTT. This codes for CASSDPDTQYF.

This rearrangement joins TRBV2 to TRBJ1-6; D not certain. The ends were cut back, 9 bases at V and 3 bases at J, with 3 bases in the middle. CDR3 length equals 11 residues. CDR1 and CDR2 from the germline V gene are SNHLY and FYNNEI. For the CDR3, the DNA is TGTGCCAGAATCTATAATTCACCCCTCCACTTT. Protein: CARIYNSPLHF. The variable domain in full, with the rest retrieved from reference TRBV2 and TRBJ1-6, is EPEVTQTPSHQVTQMGQEVILRCVPISNHLYFYWYRQILGQKVEFLVSFYNNEISEKSEIFDDQFSVERPDGSNFTLKIRSTKLEDSAMYFCARIYNSPLHFGNGTRLTVT.

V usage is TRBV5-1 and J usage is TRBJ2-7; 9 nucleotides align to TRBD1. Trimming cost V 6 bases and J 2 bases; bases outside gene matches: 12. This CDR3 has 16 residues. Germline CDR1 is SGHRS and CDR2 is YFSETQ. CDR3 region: CASNPIVGTGTYEQYF. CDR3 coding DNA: TGCGCCAGCAACCCGATTGTGGGGACAGGGACCTACGAGCAGTACTTC.

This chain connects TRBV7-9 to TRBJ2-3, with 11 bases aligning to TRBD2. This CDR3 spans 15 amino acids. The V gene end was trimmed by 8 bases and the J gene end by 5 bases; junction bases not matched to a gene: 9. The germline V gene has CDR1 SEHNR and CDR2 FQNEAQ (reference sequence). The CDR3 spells CASATGTSGLDTQYF. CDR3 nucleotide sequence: TGTGCCAGCGCAACCGGGACTAGCGGTTTAGATACGCAGTATTTT.

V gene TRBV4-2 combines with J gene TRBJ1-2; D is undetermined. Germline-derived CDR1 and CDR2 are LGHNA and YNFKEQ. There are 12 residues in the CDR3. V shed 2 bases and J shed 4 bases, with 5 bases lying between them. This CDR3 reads CASSQWPYGYTF. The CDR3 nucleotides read TGTGCCAGCAGCCAATGGCCCTATGGCTACACCTTC.

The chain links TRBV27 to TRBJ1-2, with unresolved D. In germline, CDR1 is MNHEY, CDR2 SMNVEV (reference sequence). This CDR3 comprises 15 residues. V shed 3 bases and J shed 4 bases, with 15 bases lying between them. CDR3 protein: CASSLVPRTIYGYTF. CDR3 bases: TGTGCCAGCAGTTTGGTCCCCAGGACTATCTATGGCTACACCTTC.

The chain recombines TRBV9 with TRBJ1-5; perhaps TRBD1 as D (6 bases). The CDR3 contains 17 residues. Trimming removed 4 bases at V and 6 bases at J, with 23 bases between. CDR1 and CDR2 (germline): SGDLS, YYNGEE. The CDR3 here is CASSLGGTQGKGQPQHF. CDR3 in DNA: TGTGCCAGCAGCCTTGGGGGGACTCAGGGGAAGGGTCAGCCCCAGCATTTT.

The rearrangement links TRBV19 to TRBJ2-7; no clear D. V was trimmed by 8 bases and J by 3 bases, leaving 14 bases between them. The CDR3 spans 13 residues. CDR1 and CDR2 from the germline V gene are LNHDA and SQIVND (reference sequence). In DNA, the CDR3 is TGTGCCAGTGTGCCTAGAAATGGCTACGAGCAGTACTTC. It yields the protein CASVPRNGYEQYF.

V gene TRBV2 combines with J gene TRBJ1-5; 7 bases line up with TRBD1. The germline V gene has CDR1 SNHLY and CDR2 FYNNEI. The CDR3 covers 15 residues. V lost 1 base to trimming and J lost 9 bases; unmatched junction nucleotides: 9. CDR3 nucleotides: TGTGCCAGCAGTGAAGGGGGACAGTCAATTGGGCCCCAGCATTTT. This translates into CASSEGGQSIGPQHF.

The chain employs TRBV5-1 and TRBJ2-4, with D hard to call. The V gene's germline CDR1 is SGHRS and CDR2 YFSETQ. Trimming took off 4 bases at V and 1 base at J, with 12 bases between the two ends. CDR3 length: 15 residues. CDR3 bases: TGCGCCAGCAGCGAGACTCCTACGGCCAAAAACATTCAGTACTTC. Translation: CASSETPTAKNIQYF.

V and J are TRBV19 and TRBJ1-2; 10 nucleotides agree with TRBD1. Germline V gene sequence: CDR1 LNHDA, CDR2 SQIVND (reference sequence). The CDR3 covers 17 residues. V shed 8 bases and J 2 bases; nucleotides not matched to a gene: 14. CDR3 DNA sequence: TGTGCCAGTGCCCTCGACCGGGACAGGGGTTACAACTATGGCTACACCTTC. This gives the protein CASALDRDRGYNYGYTF.

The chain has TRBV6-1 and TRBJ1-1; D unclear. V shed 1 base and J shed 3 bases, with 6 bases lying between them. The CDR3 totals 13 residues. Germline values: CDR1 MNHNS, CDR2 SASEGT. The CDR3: CASSEGWYTEAFF. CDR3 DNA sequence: TGTGCCAGCAGTGAAGGGTGGTACACTGAAGCTTTCTTT.

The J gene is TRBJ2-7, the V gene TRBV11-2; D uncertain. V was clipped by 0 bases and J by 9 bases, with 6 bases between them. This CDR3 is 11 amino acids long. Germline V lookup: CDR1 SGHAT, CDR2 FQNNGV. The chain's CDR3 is CASSLDPGQYF. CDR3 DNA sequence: TGTGCCAGCAGCTTAGATCCGGGGCAGTACTTC.

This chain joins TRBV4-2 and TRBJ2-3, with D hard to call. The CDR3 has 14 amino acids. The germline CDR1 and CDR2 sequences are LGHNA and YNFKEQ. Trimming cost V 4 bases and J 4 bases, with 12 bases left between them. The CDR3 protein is CASSRELGPDTQYF. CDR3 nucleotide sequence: TGTGCCAGCAGCCGGGAACTTGGGCCAGATACGCAGTATTTT.

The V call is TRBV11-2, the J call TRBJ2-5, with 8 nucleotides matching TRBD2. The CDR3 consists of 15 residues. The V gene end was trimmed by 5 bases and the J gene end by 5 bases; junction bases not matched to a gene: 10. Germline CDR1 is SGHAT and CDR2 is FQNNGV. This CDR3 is CASSPVRGGVETQYF. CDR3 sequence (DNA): TGTGCCAGCAGCCCCGTTCGGGGGGGAGTGGAGACCCAGTACTTC.

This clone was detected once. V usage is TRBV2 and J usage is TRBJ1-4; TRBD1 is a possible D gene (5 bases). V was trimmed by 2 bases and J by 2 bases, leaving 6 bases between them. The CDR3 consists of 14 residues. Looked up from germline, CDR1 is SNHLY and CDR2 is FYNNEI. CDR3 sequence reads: CASSEWGTNEKLFF. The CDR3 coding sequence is TGTGCCAGCAGTGAATGGGGCACTAATGAAAAACTGTTTTTT.

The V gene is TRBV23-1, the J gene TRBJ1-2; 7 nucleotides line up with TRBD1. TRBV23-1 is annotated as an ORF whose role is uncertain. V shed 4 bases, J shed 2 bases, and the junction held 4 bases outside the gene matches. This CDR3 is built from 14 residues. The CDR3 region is CASSPTTGNYGYTF. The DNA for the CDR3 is TGCGCCAGCAGTCCAACGACAGGGAACTATGGCTACACCTTC.

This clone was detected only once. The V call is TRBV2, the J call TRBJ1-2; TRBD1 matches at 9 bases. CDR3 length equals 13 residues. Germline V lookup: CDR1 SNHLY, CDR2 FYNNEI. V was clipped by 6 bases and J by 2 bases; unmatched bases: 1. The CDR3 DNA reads TGTGCCAGCAGAGGACAGGGGAACTATGGCTACACCTTC. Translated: CASRGQGNYGYTF.